These 29 T cell receptor beta chains share one sample of origin, sequenced in a study of radiation and T cells in renal cell carcinoma. Time point denoted: blood 2 weeks post-SBRT. Treatment here: 15 Gy SBRT to primary tumor, nephrectomy 4 weeks later. Clones were sequenced by immunoSEQ multiplex PCR, and TCRdb holds only the in-frame ones, with some missing. The repertoire includes roughly 130,000 clones, more than 75% of them detected once, and 5.8% sits in the top ten. Specimen: blood, collected from a patient whose treatment included radiotherapy and nephrectomy. Source of these receptors: a woman in her seventies with renal cell carcinoma.

The chain combines TRBV30 with TRBJ1-5; TRBD1 matches 9 bases. Per germline, CDR1 GTSNPN and CDR2 SVGIG (reference sequence). This CDR3 has 16 residues. With 0 bases clipped from V and 0 bases from J, the junction kept 3 bases outside the gene matches. CDR3 coding DNA: TGTGCCTGGAGTGTACGGGGACAGGGTAGCAATCAGCCCCAGCATTTT. It translates to CAWSVRGQGSNQPQHF.

The chain has TRBV6-5 and TRBJ2-3, with D tentatively TRBD1 (5 bases). V was shortened by 0 bases and J by 4 bases, with 14 bases between the two germline ends. CDR1 and CDR2 from the germline V gene are MNHEY and SVGAGI. This CDR3 spans 16 amino acids. The chain's CDR3 is CASSYSGPQSADTQYF. The CDR3 DNA reads TGTGCCAGCAGTTACTCGGGGCCCCAAAGCGCAGATACGCAGTATTTT.

The rearrangement uses TRBV7-9 and TRBJ1-1; 11 nucleotides match TRBD1. This CDR3 spans 16 amino acids. The junction had 6 bases not matched to a gene; V was cut back by 4 bases and J by 2 bases. Germline V gives CDR1 SEHNR, CDR2 FQNEAQ (reference sequence). In DNA form, the CDR3 reads TGTGCCAGCAGCTCCGGACAGGGGGCTTTAAACACTGAAGCTTTCTTT. Protein sequence: CASSSGQGALNTEAFF.

This rearrangement joins TRBV2 to TRBJ1-5; a possible D gene is TRBD1 (5 bases). V was pared by 7 bases and J by 0 bases, with 13 bases between. The length of the CDR3 is 15 residues. Germline loops: CDR1 SNHLY, CDR2 FYNNEI. The CDR3 loop is CASTRDGPSNQPQHF. The CDR3, as DNA: TGTGCCAGCACCCGGGACGGACCTAGCAATCAGCCCCAGCATTTT.

V is TRBV11-2 and J is TRBJ1-6; 8 positions match TRBD1. Looked up from germline, CDR1 is SGHAT and CDR2 is FQNNGV. V was clipped by 5 bases and J by 5 bases; unmatched bases: 5. The CDR3 consists of 15 residues. CDR3 amino acids: CASSPRQGNNSPLHF. The DNA of the CDR3 is TGTGCCAGCAGCCCCAGACAGGGGAATAATTCACCCCTCCACTTT.

The gene calls are TRBV6-1 and TRBJ1-2, with 7 bases lining up with TRBD1. The CDR3 is 13 amino acids. J lost 4 bases, V lost 5 bases, and 4 bases had no gene match. CDR1 is MNHNS and CDR2 is SASEGT in the germline V gene. CDR3 sequence: CASSRQGAYGYTF. CDR3 sequence (DNA): TGTGCCAGCAGTCGACAGGGAGCCTATGGCTACACCTTC.

Only one count was recorded for this clone. The rearrangement uses TRBV4-1 and TRBJ1-4; possible D gene TRBD1, 5 bases. The germline V gene has CDR1 MGHRA and CDR2 YSYEKL. This CDR3 is 12 amino acids long. Trimming stripped 3 bases from V and 8 bases from J, with 7 bases between. For the CDR3, the DNA is TGCGCCAGCAGCCACAGGGACGAAAAACTGTTTTTT. Translated, it gives CASSHRDEKLFF.

V is TRBV5-1 and J is TRBJ2-5; 14 bases are a match to TRBD2. In germline, CDR1 is SGHRS, CDR2 YFSETQ. This CDR3 is built from 16 residues. The ends lost 0 bases at V and 5 bases at J; junction bases unmatched: 3. CDR3 sequence: CASSLATSGGAETQYF. Written as DNA, the CDR3 is TGCGCCAGCAGCTTGGCGACTAGCGGGGGGGCTGAGACCCAGTACTTC.

The V gene is TRBV28, the J gene TRBJ1-3; weak D call: TRBD1 (5 bases). Germline values: CDR1 MDHEN, CDR2 SYDVKM. V was trimmed by 7 bases and J by 0 bases, leaving 10 bases between them. The CDR3 has 14 amino acids. The CDR3 region has the DNA TGTGCCAGCACCCGGGGGGGCTCTGGAAACACCATATATTTT. This sequence encodes CASTRGGSGNTIYF. The entire variable domain, with the rest obtained from reference TRBV28 and TRBJ1-3, is as follows: DVKVTQSSRYLVKRTGEKVFLECVQDMDHENMFWYRQDPGLGLRLIYFSYDVKMKEKGDIPEGYSVSREKKERFSLILESASTNQTSMYLCASTRGGSGNTIYFGEGSWLTVV.

This chain links TRBV5-1 with TRBJ1-2; 8 bases fit TRBD1. V gave up 4 bases and J gave up 1 base; unmatched junction bases: 6. The CDR3 consists of 15 residues. In germline, CDR1 is SGHRS, CDR2 YFSETQ. CDR3 loop: CASSNSGQGNYGYTF. The CDR3 DNA sequence: TGCGCCAGCAGCAATTCTGGACAGGGTAACTATGGCTACACCTTC. The complete variable domain, with remaining parts taken from reference TRBV5-1 and TRBJ1-2, reads KAGVTQTPRYLIKTRGQQVTLSCSPISGHRSVSWYQQTPGQGLQFLFEYFSETQRNKGNFPGRFSGRQFSNSRSEMNVSTLELGDSALYLCASSNSGQGNYGYTFGSGTRLTVV.

The chain is built from TRBV7-2 and TRBJ1-5; D is unclear. Trimming took 5 bases from V and 8 from J, leaving 10 bases between them. There are 12 residues in the CDR3. Per germline, CDR1 SGHTA and CDR2 FQGNSA. The CDR3 region is CASSPPGKPQHF. In DNA form, the CDR3 reads TGTGCCAGCAGCCCCCCGGGCAAGCCCCAGCATTTT.

This rearrangement joins TRBV6-5 to TRBJ2-7; D is perhaps TRBD1 or TRBD2 (5 bases each). The germline V gene has CDR1 MNHEY and CDR2 SVGAGI. The CDR3 has 13 residues. V lost 3 bases and J 0 bases, leaving 6 bases between the germline ends. CDR3: CASSYGGSYEQYF. CDR3 DNA sequence: TGTGCCAGCAGTTATGGGGGCTCCTACGAGCAGTACTTC.

The J gene is TRBJ2-1, the V gene TRBV29-1, with TRBD2 matching 8 bases. CDR3 length: 14 amino acids. Germline CDR1 and CDR2: SQVTM and ANQGSEA. J lost 4 bases, V lost 0 bases, and 2 bases had no gene match. CDR3 region: CSVEDGGGYNEQFF. Here the CDR3 DNA reads TGCAGCGTTGAAGACGGGGGGGGATACAATGAGCAGTTCTTC.

The chain combines TRBV18 with TRBJ1-5; D call uncertain. The CDR3 totals 16 residues. The V gene's germline CDR1 is KGHSH and CDR2 LQKENI. V lost 4 bases and J lost 1, with 14 bases in between. The CDR3 spells CASSLTPFRSNQPQHF. As DNA, the CDR3 is TGTGCCAGCTCACTTACCCCTTTTCGGAGCAATCAGCCCCAGCATTTT. Variable domain in full (rest from reference TRBV18 and TRBJ1-5): NAGVMQNPRHLVRRRGQEARLRCSPMKGHSHVYWYRQLPEEGLKFMVYLQKENIIDESGMPKERFSAEFPKEGPSILRIQQVVRGDSAAYFCASSLTPFRSNQPQHFGDGTRLSIL.

The V gene is TRBV4-1, the J gene TRBJ1-5, with a weak D call TRBD1 (5 bases). The CDR3 is 15 amino acids. The ends were cut back, 4 bases at V and 6 bases at J, with 16 bases in the middle. From germline, CDR1 is MGHRA and CDR2 YSYEKL. In nucleotides, the CDR3 is TGCGCCAGCAGCCCCGGGCAGGGCCCCCCTCAGCCCCAGCATTTT. Translation: CASSPGQGPPQPQHF.

This sequence joins TRBV7-9 and TRBJ2-2, with 8 bases matching TRBD1. This CDR3 comprises 15 residues. The V segment lost 5 bases and the J segment 5 bases; nucleotides outside the gene matches: 7. Germline V CDR1 and CDR2: SEHNR, FQNEAQ (reference sequence). CDR3 nucleotide sequence: TGTGCCAGCAGCCGGACAGGGACACAGACCGGGGAGCTGTTTTTT. This translates into CASSRTGTQTGELFF.

For the CDR3, the DNA is TGTGCCAGCAGCGTGGACATAAGCGGGGAGCTGTTTTTT. Translation: CASSVDISGELFF. The J gene is TRBJ2-2, the V gene TRBV9, with D possibly matching TRBD1 (5 bases). V lost 2 bases, J lost 7 bases, and 9 bases lay in between. Per germline, CDR1 SGDLS and CDR2 YYNGEE. CDR3 length: 13 residues.

The chain links TRBV5-1 to TRBJ2-5; 7 bases map to TRBD1. The germline V gene has CDR1 SGHRS and CDR2 YFSETQ. The CDR3 is 15 amino acids. V was pared by 4 bases and J by 0 bases, with 6 bases of the junction left unmatched. CDR3 sequence: CASSVRDSNQETQYF. The CDR3 DNA follows: TGCGCCAGCAGCGTCCGGGACAGCAACCAAGAGACCCAGTACTTC.

This chain uses TRBV28 with TRBJ1-5, with D possibly being TRBD1 (6 bases). In germline, CDR1 is MDHEN, CDR2 SYDVKM. Trimming left V 6 bases short and J 2 bases short, with 23 bases between. The CDR3 runs 18 residues. CDR3 protein: CASSSVRQVLLGNQPQHF. DNA of the CDR3: TGTGCCAGCAGCTCCGTCAGACAGGTGTTGTTGGGCAATCAGCCCCAGCATTTT.

J is TRBJ2-3 and V is TRBV12-5, with a possible D match to TRBD2 (5 bases). Trimming removed 2 bases from V and 0 bases from J, with 21 bases in between. Germline V gives CDR1 LGHNT, CDR2 FRNRAP. The CDR3 is 19 residues long. CDR3 bases: TGTGCTAGTGGTTTGATACTTAAAGCCGAGGGAAGTAGCACAGATACGCAGTATTTT. Encoded protein: CASGLILKAEGSSTDTQYF.

This chain links TRBV30 with TRBJ2-7; maybe TRBD1 (5 bases). CDR1 is GTSNPN, CDR2 SVGIG, per germline (reference sequence). V shed 3 bases and J shed 7 bases, with 16 bases lying between them. The length of the CDR3 is 13 residues. CDR3: CAWSKGSTPEQYF. The CDR3 DNA follows: TGTGCCTGGAGCAAGGGGTCGACGCCTGAGCAGTACTTC.

The V and J genes are TRBV7-2 and TRBJ2-5, with 11 bases fitting TRBD2. Per the germline V gene, CDR1 is SGHTA and CDR2 is FQGNSA. With 1 base clipped from V and 6 bases from J, the junction kept 7 bases outside the gene matches. This CDR3 is built from 16 residues. The CDR3 DNA is TGTGCCAGCAGCTTAGTATCTAGCGGGGGGCAAAAGACCCAGTACTTC. Its translation is CASSLVSSGGQKTQYF.

The chain links TRBV27 to TRBJ2-3; 7 bases match TRBD2. The CDR3 consists of 15 residues. Looked up from germline, CDR1 is MNHEY and CDR2 is SMNVEV (reference sequence). V trimming: 7 bases; J trimming: 3 bases; junction bases outside the gene matches: 10. The CDR3 DNA reads TGTGCCAGCAACTGGTGGGGGGGTGGAACAGATACGCAGTATTTT. Translated: CASNWWGGGTDTQYF.

The rearrangement uses TRBV19 and TRBJ2-1, with 13 bases fitting TRBD2. J was trimmed by 4 bases and V by 7 bases; bases with no gene match: 16. CDR1 is LNHDA, CDR2 SQIVND, per germline (reference sequence). The CDR3 extends over 19 amino acids. Here the CDR3 DNA reads TGTGCCAGTACACCGGGACTAGCGGGGATAAGGGCAAAGTACAATGAGCAGTTCTTC. The encoded protein is CASTPGLAGIRAKYNEQFF.

V usage is TRBV9 and J usage is TRBJ1-2; the D is unclear. The CDR3 has 13 amino acids. Trimming took off 0 bases at V and 7 bases at J, with 10 bases between the two ends. Germline V gene sequence: CDR1 SGDLS, CDR2 YYNGEE. The CDR3 is CASSVDWASGYTF. The DNA for the CDR3 is TGTGCCAGCAGCGTAGATTGGGCGTCTGGCTACACCTTC.

This sequence joins TRBV6-5 and TRBJ2-2; maybe TRBD2 (5 bases). The germline V gene encodes CDR1 MNHEY and CDR2 SVGAGI. The V end lost 1 base, the J end lost 6 bases, and 15 bases lay between the germline ends. The CDR3 is 16 amino acids. CDR3 sequence reads: CASSYYATNAAGELFF. CDR3 nucleotide sequence: TGTGCCAGCAGTTACTACGCGACTAACGCGGCCGGGGAGCTGTTTTTT.

The chain joins TRBV21-1 to TRBJ1-2. TRBV21-1 is listed as a pseudogene. This CDR3 comprises 17 residues. CDR3 DNA: TGTGCCAGCAGCAACCCGCCGACCACTCCAGATGGGGGAGGCTACACCTTC. As protein: CASSNPPTTPDGGGYTF.

The rearrangement uses TRBV27 and TRBJ1-5; D perhaps matches TRBD1 (5 bases). The CDR3 consists of 13 residues. The V end lost 3 bases, the J end lost 5 bases, and 8 bases lay between the germline ends. Germline lookup yields CDR1 MNHEY and CDR2 SMNVEV (reference sequence). CDR3 region: CASSLRGYQPQHF. The CDR3 DNA sequence: TGTGCCAGCAGTTTGAGGGGTTATCAGCCCCAGCATTTT.

The chain uses TRBV29-1 and TRBJ1-2; 9 bases fit TRBD1. Germline V lookup: CDR1 SQVTM, CDR2 ANQGSEA. V lost 5 bases to trimming and J lost 8 bases; unmatched junction nucleotides: 9. The CDR3 runs 13 residues. CDR3 DNA sequence: TGCAGCGTTTCTTCCGGGACAGGGACCGGCTACACCTTC. Its translation is CSVSSGTGTGYTF.